This entry lists 13 T cell receptor beta chains sequenced from one sample in a study of a mutant IDH1 vaccine in newly diagnosed glioma. Here immunoSEQ multiplex PCR was the method, and the copy in TCRdb shows in-frame clones only, minus some. There are around 53,000 clones in the sample; about 81% occur only once, and around 4.5% lies in the top ten. Their antigens are not known. Time point of the sample: week 47, end of study. A single vaccine dose contained 300 ug of mutant IDH1 20-mer peptide, and topical imiquimod was used with it. Sequences were derived from PBMCs, sampled from a glioma patient whose treatment included an IDH1 peptide vaccine. Receptors originate from a woman aged 30 to 39 with glioma. Some clones in this sample may be carry-over from other donors' samples.

V usage is TRBV19 and J usage is TRBJ2-1; no firm D call. V lost 4 bases, J lost 4 bases, and 17 bases lay in between. The CDR3 sequence is 16 residues long. Germline V gene data show CDR1 as LNHDA and CDR2 as SQIVND (reference sequence). The CDR3 is CASSTLSSLRYNEQFF. The CDR3 DNA sequence: TGTGCCAGTAGTACCCTTTCTAGTTTACGGTACAATGAGCAGTTCTTC.

The chain recombines TRBV6-1 with TRBJ2-7; D is ambiguous. CDR1 is MNHNS, CDR2 SASEGT, per germline. Between the trimmed V and J ends, which lost 4 bases and 7 bases, there was a span of 23 bases. The CDR3 is made up of 16 amino acids. CDR3 region: CASSVGQSVRVREQYF. DNA for the CDR3: TGTGCCAGCAGTGTTGGGCAGTCGGTCCGAGTCAGGGAGCAGTACTTC.

This clone came up a few times. J is TRBJ1-5 and V is TRBV7-8; the D is unclear. The V gene lost 4 bases and the J gene lost 4 bases, with 5 bases spanning the gap. CDR3 length: 12 amino acids. Germline CDR1 is SGHVS and CDR2 is FQNEAQ. The CDR3 DNA reads TGTGCCAGCAGCTACACAAATCAGCCCCAGCATTTT. Amino acids: CASSYTNQPQHF. The full variable domain, its missing parts supplied by reference TRBV7-8 and TRBJ1-5, is GAGVSQSPRYKVAKRGQDVALRCDPISGHVSLFWYQQALGQGPEFLTYFQNEAQLDKSGLPSDRFFAERPEGSVSTLKIQRTQQEDSAVYLCASSYTNQPQHFGDGTRLSIL.

The V gene is TRBV10-3, the J gene TRBJ2-7; possibly TRBD2 for D (6 bases). This CDR3 contains 15 residues. Trimming stripped 6 bases from V and 6 bases from J, with 21 bases between. CDR1 ENHRY and CDR2 SYGVKD come from the germline V gene. CDR3 nucleotides: TGTGCCATCAGCCCGGAAGGGGAGGCATCTTTCGAGCAGTACTTC. This encodes CAISPEGEASFEQYF.

V is TRBV5-6 and J is TRBJ2-7; tentatively, D is TRBD1 or TRBD2 (5 bases each). The V end was cut by 2 bases, the J end by 3 bases, with 9 bases between. The CDR3 totals 13 residues. CDR1 SGHDT and CDR2 YYEEEE come from the germline V gene. The CDR3 protein is CASSFGALYEQYF. DNA of the CDR3: TGTGCCAGCAGCTTCGGGGCTCTCTACGAGCAGTACTTC.

The rearrangement uses TRBV10-1 and TRBJ2-3; D could derive from TRBD1 or TRBD2 (5 bases each). The V gene's germline CDR1 is WNHNN and CDR2 SYGVQD (reference sequence). The germline V and J ends were trimmed by 2 bases and 0 bases, with 9 bases remaining between them. This CDR3 is built from 15 residues. The CDR3, as DNA: TGCGCCAGCAGTGAGCCGAGGGGAAGCACAGATACGCAGTATTTT. Protein: CASSEPRGSTDTQYF.

The chain uses TRBV6-1 and TRBJ1-1; TRBD1 agrees at 7 bases. Per the germline V gene, CDR1 is MNHNS and CDR2 is SASEGT. V was clipped by 7 bases and J by 0 bases; unmatched bases: 8. The CDR3 covers 15 residues. CDR3 in DNA: TGTGCCAGCACCGAACAAGACAGGGTGAACACTGAAGCTTTCTTT. Translation gives CASTEQDRVNTEAFF.

The genes are TRBV7-2 and TRBJ2-7; tentatively, D is TRBD2 (7 bases). The CDR3 extends over 16 amino acids. Germline lookup yields CDR1 SGHTA and CDR2 FQGNSA. V lost 5 bases and J lost 2, with 19 bases in between. CDR3 amino acids: CASSPRRGAGAYEQYF. The CDR3 nucleotides are TGTGCCAGCAGCCCCCGCCGGGGGGCGGGAGCCTACGAGCAGTACTTC. Looking up the rest from reference TRBV7-2 and TRBJ2-7 gives the full variable domain: GAGVSQSPSNKVTEKGKDVELRCDPISGHTALYWYRQSLGQGLEFLIYFQGNSAPDKSGLPSDRFSAERTGGSVSTLTIQRTQQEDSAVYLCASSPRRGAGAYEQYFGPGTRLTVT.

V and J are TRBV19 and TRBJ1-1, with unresolved D. V was pared by 7 bases and J by 8 bases, with 8 bases between. Per the germline V gene, CDR1 is LNHDA and CDR2 is SQIVND (reference sequence). The CDR3 contains 10 residues. The CDR3 coding sequence is TGTGCCAGTAAAAATCGAGAAGCTTTCTTT. This sequence encodes CASKNREAFF.

This chain joins TRBV5-5 and TRBJ1-1; no clear D gene. The length of the CDR3 is 15 residues. V was clipped by 4 bases and J by 0 bases, with 13 bases between them. Germline V CDR1 and CDR2: SGHKS, YYEKEE (reference sequence). CDR3 DNA sequence: TGTGCCAGCAGCCCTAACCCGACGGTGAACACTGAAGCTTTCTTT. It codes for CASSPNPTVNTEAFF.

The chain uses TRBV7-8 and TRBJ2-7, with D possibly TRBD2 on 6 matching bases. V gave up 6 bases and J gave up 4 bases, with 19 bases separating them. CDR3 length: 15 residues. In germline, CDR1 is SGHVS, CDR2 FQNEAQ. In DNA form, the CDR3 reads TGTGCCAGCAGTCGGGACGGCGGGACTCGTTACGAGCAGTACTTC. This translates into CASSRDGGTRYEQYF.

Only a few counts were recorded for this clone. V and J are TRBV6-1 and TRBJ1-1; D remains unclear. The germline V gene encodes CDR1 MNHNS and CDR2 SASEGT. The length of the CDR3 is 12 residues. Trimming pared 3 bases from V and 7 bases from J, leaving 9 bases between. The chain's CDR3 is CASSDLLDEAFF. CDR3 DNA sequence: TGTGCCAGCAGTGATCTGCTGGATGAAGCTTTCTTT.

This chain joins TRBV6-5 and TRBJ1-2, with no clear D. V lost 0 bases to trimming and J lost 0 bases, with 11 bases between them. There are 16 residues in the CDR3. CDR1 is MNHEY and CDR2 is SVGAGI in the germline V gene. The CDR3 sequence: CASSYSVGRTNYGYTF. The DNA for the CDR3 is TGTGCCAGCAGTTACTCCGTGGGCCGAACTAACTATGGCTACACCTTC.